These 30 T cell receptor beta chains were sequenced from one sample in a study of chemoradiotherapy in HPV16-positive cancers. TCRdb's table, derived via immunoSEQ multiplex PCR, lists solely in-frame clones and lacks some. Among 8,000 or so clones listed, less than 75% were seen once. The specimen was collected from a patient who underwent chemoradiotherapy. These receptors were obtained from a human donor with HPV-associated anogenital cancer.

The V call is TRBV28, the J call TRBJ1-1; D call uncertain. Trimming pared 7 bases from V and 1 base from J, leaving 16 bases between. This CDR3 has 15 amino acids. Germline values: CDR1 MDHEN, CDR2 SYDVKM. The CDR3 sequence: CASTAPGRRNTEAFF. The CDR3 bases are TGTGCCAGCACCGCCCCCGGACGGAGGAACACTGAAGCTTTCTTT.

This chain links TRBV4-1 with TRBJ2-5; 9 nucleotides align to TRBD2. V gave up 0 bases and J gave up 1 base; unmatched junction bases: 15. The germline V gene has CDR1 MGHRA and CDR2 YSYEKL. The CDR3 sequence is 20 residues long. Here the CDR3 DNA reads TGCGCCAGCAGCCAAGATTTTCCCCTAAGTCTAGCGGGGCCCCAAGAGACCCAGTACTTC. Its translation: CASSQDFPLSLAGPQETQYF.

The CDR3: CASSLSPPGTGGGSWAFF. The CDR3 nucleotides read TGCGCCAGCAGCTTGAGCCCCCCCGGGACAGGGGGCGGTTCTTGGGCTTTCTTT. The chain links TRBV5-1 to TRBJ1-1, with 12 bases matching TRBD1. CDR1 and CDR2 (germline): SGHRS, YFSETQ. The CDR3 loop spans 18 amino acids. With 1 base clipped from V and 11 bases from J, the junction kept 18 bases outside the gene matches.

The CDR3 DNA reads TGTGCCAGCAGCCAAGAGGGGACTAGTAGCGTCTGGGGGGAGCTGTTTTTT. As protein: CASSQEGTSSVWGELFF. The chain joins TRBV4-2 to TRBJ2-2; 8 bases line up with TRBD2. The CDR3 has 17 amino acids. Germline-derived CDR1 and CDR2 are LGHNA and YNFKEQ. With 0 bases clipped from V and 8 bases from J, the junction kept 11 bases outside the gene matches.

The chain joins TRBV28 to TRBJ2-4; 8 bases are a match to TRBD2. V lost 2 bases to trimming and J lost 2 bases; unmatched junction nucleotides: 8. The CDR3 is 17 amino acids. The germline gives CDR1 MDHEN, CDR2 SYDVKM. The CDR3 bases are TGTGCCAGCAGTTTACTATACGGGGGGGGTACCAAAAACATTCAGTACTTC. Translating it yields CASSLLYGGGTKNIQYF. Drawing the rest from reference TRBV28 and TRBJ2-4, the complete variable domain is DVKVTQSSRYLVKRTGEKVFLECVQDMDHENMFWYRQDPGLGLRLIYFSYDVKMKEKGDIPEGYSVSREKKERFSLILESASTNQTSMYLCASSLLYGGGTKNIQYFGAGTRLSVL.

The chain links TRBV6-5 to TRBJ1-2; TRBD1 agrees at 7 bases. CDR1 is MNHEY and CDR2 is SVGAGI in the germline V gene. This CDR3 has 15 amino acids. V was clipped by 2 bases and J by 2 bases; unmatched bases: 5. Written as DNA, the CDR3 is TGTGCCAGCAGTTACAAGTTAGGGGGCAACTATGGCTACACCTTC. Its protein product is CASSYKLGGNYGYTF.

This chain uses TRBV4-3 with TRBJ1-1; D perhaps matches TRBD1 (6 bases). The CDR3 has 17 amino acids. With 3 bases removed from V and 1 base from J, the gap between germline ends came to 18 bases. Germline CDR1 reads LGHNA; CDR2 reads YSLEER. Written as DNA, the CDR3 is TGCGCCAGCAGCCATTTTGAGACCGGGACACCGAACACTGAAGCTTTCTTT. Its translation: CASSHFETGTPNTEAFF.

The rearrangement joins TRBV18 to TRBJ2-2; 7 bases line up with TRBD1. Per the germline V gene, CDR1 is KGHSH and CDR2 is LQKENI. The CDR3 spans 12 residues. Germline trimming cut 2 bases from V and 13 bases from J; bases unmatched to any gene: 4. DNA for the CDR3: TGTGCCAGCTCACCAGAGACAGGGAGGCTGTTTTTT. As protein: CASSPETGRLFF.

This clone appeared a single time. The rearrangement uses TRBV7-3 and TRBJ1-6, with unresolved D. Between the trimmed V and J ends, which lost 2 bases and 8 bases, there was a span of 7 bases. The CDR3 length is 13 residues. Germline V gene sequence: CDR1 SGHTA, CDR2 FQGTGA. Here the CDR3 DNA reads TGTGCCAGCAGCTTAGGAAGGGATTCACCCCTCCACTTT. As protein: CASSLGRDSPLHF.

This clone showed up just a few times. The rearrangement links TRBV28 to TRBJ1-6; 9 nucleotides match TRBD1. The CDR3 length is 15 residues. The V segment lost 4 bases and the J segment 10 bases; nucleotides outside the gene matches: 8. Germline lookup yields CDR1 MDHEN and CDR2 SYDVKM. The CDR3 coding sequence is TGTGCCAGCAGTTCTTCCGGGACAGGGTACTCACCCCTCCACTTT. This sequence encodes CASSSSGTGYSPLHF.

This clone was observed once. The rearrangement joins TRBV5-4 to TRBJ1-4; D remains ambiguous. The V gene's germline CDR1 is SGHNT and CDR2 YYREEE (reference sequence). The CDR3 runs to 12 residues. Trimming took 1 base from V and 7 from J, leaving 5 bases between them. As DNA, the CDR3 is TGTGCCAGCAGCTTGCTCGGTGAAAAACTGTTTTTT. Protein: CASSLLGEKLFF.

The V and J genes are TRBV18 and TRBJ1-1, with 7 bases aligning to TRBD1. CDR3 length: 14 amino acids. The V and J ends lost 2 bases and 4 bases, in that order; junction bases with no gene match: 4. Germline V gene lookup returns CDR1 KGHSH and CDR2 LQKENI. The CDR3 DNA follows: TGTGCCAGCTCACCAGACAGGGCGACCACTGAAGCTTTCTTT. It codes for CASSPDRATTEAFF.

The rearrangement joins TRBV28 to TRBJ1-5; D is undetermined. Germline V lookup: CDR1 MDHEN, CDR2 SYDVKM. V was shortened by 7 bases and J by 0 bases, with 10 bases between the two germline ends. The CDR3 consists of 14 residues. The DNA of the CDR3 is TGTGCCAGCACGGTCCTTTATAGCAATCAGCCCCAGCATTTT. It codes for CASTVLYSNQPQHF.

The V gene is TRBV28, the J gene TRBJ1-6, with 10 bases lining up with TRBD1. Unmatched junction bases numbered 8, after V lost 5 bases and J lost 10 bases. CDR3 size: 15 residues. Looked up from germline, CDR1 is MDHEN and CDR2 is SYDVKM. The CDR3 region is CASSPPPTGGSPLHF. The CDR3 coding sequence is TGTGCCAGCAGTCCCCCCCCGACAGGGGGCTCACCCCTCCACTTT.

The CDR3 region has the DNA TGTGCCAGCAGTTTGGGGGGATCCTACAATGAGCAGTTCTTC. Translation gives CASSLGGSYNEQFF. The chain is built from TRBV27 and TRBJ2-1, with D possibly TRBD2 on 6 matching bases. This CDR3 has 14 amino acids. Germline V gives CDR1 MNHEY, CDR2 SMNVEV (reference sequence). Trimming shortened V by 3 bases and J by 1 base, and 7 bases separated the two germline ends.

The chain couples TRBV30 to TRBJ1-1; weak D call: TRBD1 (5 bases). V shed 0 bases and J shed 4 bases, with 9 bases lying between them. The CDR3 sequence is 13 residues long. The germline V gene has CDR1 GTSNPN and CDR2 SVGIG (reference sequence). The CDR3 loop is CAWSVKRGTEAFF. CDR3 in DNA: TGTGCCTGGAGTGTAAAGAGGGGCACTGAAGCTTTCTTT. Looking up the rest from reference TRBV30 and TRBJ1-1 gives the full variable domain: SQTIHQWPATLVQPVGSPLSLECTVEGTSNPNLYWYRQAAGRGLQLLFYSVGIGQISSEVPQNLSASRPQDRQFILSSKKLLLSDSGFYLCAWSVKRGTEAFFGQGTRLTVV.

The V gene is TRBV29-1, the J gene TRBJ2-7; D is unclear. Trimming took 3 bases from V and 12 from J, leaving 18 bases between them. The CDR3 has 12 amino acids. Germline values: CDR1 SQVTM, CDR2 ANQGSEA. The CDR3 nucleotides are TGCAGCGTTGACTCGGCAACGAGTGAGGCGTACTTC. It translates to CSVDSATSEAYF.

V and J are TRBV14 and TRBJ1-6; D is uncertain. Trimming stripped 2 bases from V and 6 bases from J, with 5 bases between. The CDR3 loop spans 13 amino acids. Germline values: CDR1 SGHDN, CDR2 FVKESK. The CDR3 loop is CASSQISNSPLHF. The CDR3 nucleotides read TGTGCCAGCAGCCAAATCTCTAATTCACCCCTCCACTTT.

V usage is TRBV28 and J usage is TRBJ2-6; 7 bases agree with TRBD1. CDR3 size: 15 residues. CDR1 MDHEN and CDR2 SYDVKM come from the germline V gene. V shed 3 bases and J 4 bases; nucleotides not matched to a gene: 3. The CDR3: CASSFRGYGANVLTF. The DNA for the CDR3 is TGTGCCAGCAGTTTCAGGGGGTACGGGGCCAACGTCCTGACTTTC.

This chain connects TRBV28 to TRBJ1-6; D unclear. This CDR3 has 13 residues. Germline loops: CDR1 MDHEN, CDR2 SYDVKM. V was shortened by 6 bases and J by 7 bases, with 10 bases between the two germline ends. The DNA for the CDR3 is TGTGCCAGCAGCATAGGAAGGAATTCACCCCTCCACTTT. Its protein product is CASSIGRNSPLHF.

The CDR3 region is CAWSVPLTGNYGYTF. CDR3 coding DNA: TGTGCCTGGAGTGTGCCCCTTACAGGGAACTATGGCTACACCTTC. This chain connects TRBV30 to TRBJ1-2; the D gene is possibly TRBD1 (6 bases). The CDR3 contains 15 residues. From germline, CDR1 is GTSNPN and CDR2 SVGIG (reference sequence). Trimming stripped 0 bases from V and 2 bases from J, with 13 bases between.

This chain joins TRBV4-3 and TRBJ2-7, with TRBD1 as a possible D gene (5 bases). The CDR3 contains 15 residues. V was pared by 1 base and J by 0 bases, with 10 bases between. CDR1 LGHNA and CDR2 YSLEER come from the germline V gene. CDR3 loop: CASSQVADTSYEQYF. CDR3 sequence (DNA): TGCGCCAGCAGCCAAGTCGCGGACACCTCCTACGAGCAGTACTTC.

CDR3 in DNA: TGTGCCAGCAGCTTCCGGGACAGCCCAAATTCACCCCTCCACTTT. Residues: CASSFRDSPNSPLHF. The chain carries TRBV5-4 and TRBJ1-6; 7 bases are shared with TRBD1. J gave up 7 bases and V 2 bases, and 6 bases lay outside the gene matches. The CDR3 consists of 15 residues. Looked up from germline, CDR1 is SGHNT and CDR2 is YYREEE (reference sequence).

This clone showed up just a few times. This chain uses TRBV19 with TRBJ1-1, with 8 bases fitting TRBD1. Germline CDR1 and CDR2: LNHDA and SQIVND (reference sequence). CDR3 length: 13 residues. Unmatched junction bases numbered 7, after V lost 7 bases and J lost 6 bases. CDR3 sequence: CASNDRGIAEAFF. CDR3 in DNA: TGTGCCAGTAATGACAGGGGAATAGCTGAAGCTTTCTTT.

The chain is built from TRBV11-2 and TRBJ2-5, with D tentatively TRBD1 (6 bases). Germline-derived CDR1 and CDR2 are SGHAT and FQNNGV. This CDR3 has 16 amino acids. The germline V and J ends were trimmed by 0 bases and 2 bases, with 13 bases remaining between them. As DNA, the CDR3 is TGTGCCAGCAGCTTAGAACCAACAGGGACACAAGAGACCCAGTACTTC. Translation gives CASSLEPTGTQETQYF.

J is TRBJ2-2 and V is TRBV7-9, with D maybe TRBD1 (5 bases). The CDR3 extends over 13 amino acids. The V and J ends lost 7 bases and 6 bases respectively, with 12 bases between them. Germline values: CDR1 SEHNR, CDR2 FQNEAQ (reference sequence). CDR3 coding DNA: TGTGCCAGCAAGCCATGGGGCCCCGGGGAGCTGTTTTTT. This translates into CASKPWGPGELFF.

The chain joins TRBV5-5 to TRBJ1-3; 8 positions match TRBD1. Looked up from germline, CDR1 is SGHKS and CDR2 is YYEKEE (reference sequence). The trim removed 5 bases at V and 1 base at J, leaving 8 bases unmatched. The CDR3 loop spans 16 amino acids. Here the CDR3 DNA reads TGTGCCAGCAGGCAAAGGGGACAGGAGTCTGGAAACACCATATATTTT. Protein sequence: CASRQRGQESGNTIYF.

V usage is TRBV2 and J usage is TRBJ2-5; D could derive from TRBD1 or TRBD2 (5 bases each). Germline V gene lookup returns CDR1 SNHLY and CDR2 FYNNEI. The V end lost 6 bases, the J end lost 5 bases, and 16 bases lay between the germline ends. This CDR3 region has 14 residues. In nucleotides, the CDR3 is TGTGCCAGCAGCGGGCAGCAGAGGGGCGAGACCCAGTACTTC. Translation: CASSGQQRGETQYF.

In this sample, this clone turned up once. The rearrangement links TRBV19 to TRBJ2-4; possibly TRBD2 for D (5 bases). Per germline, CDR1 LNHDA and CDR2 SQIVND (reference sequence). The CDR3 has 13 residues. V shed 2 bases and J shed 7 bases, with 9 bases lying between them. CDR3 nucleotide sequence: TGTGCCAGTAGTATACTCGGGGTTAACATTCAGTACTTC. Protein product: CASSILGVNIQYF.

This chain joins TRBV7-2 and TRBJ1-2; TRBD1 matches 8 bases. CDR1 and CDR2 from the germline V gene are SGHTA and FQGNSA. This CDR3 is 14 amino acids long. V shed 2 bases, J shed 6 bases, and the junction held 5 bases outside the gene matches. This CDR3 is CASSLQQGAHGYTF. The CDR3 nucleotides read TGTGCCAGCAGCTTACAGCAGGGGGCTCATGGCTACACCTTC. Looking up the rest from reference TRBV7-2 and TRBJ1-2 gives the full variable domain: GAGVSQSPSNKVTEKGKDVELRCDPISGHTALYWYRQSLGQGLEFLIYFQGNSAPDKSGLPSDRFSAERTGGSVSTLTIQRTQQEDSAVYLCASSLQQGAHGYTFGSGTRLTVV.